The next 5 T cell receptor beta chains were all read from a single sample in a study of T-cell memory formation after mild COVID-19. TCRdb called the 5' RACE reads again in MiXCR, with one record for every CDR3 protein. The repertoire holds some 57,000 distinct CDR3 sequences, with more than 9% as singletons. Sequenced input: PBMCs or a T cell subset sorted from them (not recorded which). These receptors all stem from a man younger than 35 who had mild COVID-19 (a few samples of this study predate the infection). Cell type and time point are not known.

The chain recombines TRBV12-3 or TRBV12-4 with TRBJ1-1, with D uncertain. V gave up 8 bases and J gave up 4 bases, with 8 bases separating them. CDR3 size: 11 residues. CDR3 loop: CASGDRTEAFF. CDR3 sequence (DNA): TGTGCCAGCGGGGATCGCACTGAAGCTTTCTTT.

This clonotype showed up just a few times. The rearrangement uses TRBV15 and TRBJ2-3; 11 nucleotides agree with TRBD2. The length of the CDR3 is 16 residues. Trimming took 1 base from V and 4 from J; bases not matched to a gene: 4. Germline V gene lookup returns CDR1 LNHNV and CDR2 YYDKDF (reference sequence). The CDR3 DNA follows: TGTGCCACCAGCAGAGGTAGCGGGGGGGCGGCAGATACGCAGTATTTT. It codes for CATSRGSGGAADTQYF. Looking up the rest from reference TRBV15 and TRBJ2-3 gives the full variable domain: DAMVIQNPRYQVTQFGKPVTLSCSQTLNHNVMYWYQQKSSQAPKLLFHYYDKDFNNEADTPDNFQSRRPNTSFCFLDIRSPGLGDTAMYLCATSRGSGGAADTQYFGPGTRLTVL.

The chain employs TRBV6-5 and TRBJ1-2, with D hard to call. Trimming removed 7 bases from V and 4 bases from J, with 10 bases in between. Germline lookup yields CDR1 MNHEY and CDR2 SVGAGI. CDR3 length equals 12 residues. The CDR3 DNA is TGTGCCAGCACTCTGGCGGGCTATGGCTACACCTTC. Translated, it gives CASTLAGYGYTF.

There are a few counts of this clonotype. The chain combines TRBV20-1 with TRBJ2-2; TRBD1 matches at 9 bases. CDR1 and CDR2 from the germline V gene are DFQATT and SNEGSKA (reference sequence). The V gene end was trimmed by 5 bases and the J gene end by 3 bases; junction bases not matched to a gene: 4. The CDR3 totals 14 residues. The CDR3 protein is CSAQRDRDTGELFF. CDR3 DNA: TGCAGTGCTCAGCGGGACAGGGACACCGGGGAGCTGTTTTTT.

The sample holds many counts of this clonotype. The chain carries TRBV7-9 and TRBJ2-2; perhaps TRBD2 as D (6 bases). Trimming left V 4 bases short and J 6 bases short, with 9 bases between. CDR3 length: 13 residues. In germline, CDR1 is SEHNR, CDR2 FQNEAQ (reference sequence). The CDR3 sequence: CASSYGTPGELFF. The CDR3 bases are TGTGCCAGCAGCTACGGGACTCCCGGGGAGCTGTTTTTT. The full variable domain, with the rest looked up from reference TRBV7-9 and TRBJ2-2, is DTGVSQNPRHKITKRGQNVTFRCDPISEHNRLYWYRQTLGQGPEFLTYFQNEAQLEKSRLLSDRFSAERPKGSFSTLEIQRTEQGDSAMYLCASSYGTPGELFFGEGSRLTVL.